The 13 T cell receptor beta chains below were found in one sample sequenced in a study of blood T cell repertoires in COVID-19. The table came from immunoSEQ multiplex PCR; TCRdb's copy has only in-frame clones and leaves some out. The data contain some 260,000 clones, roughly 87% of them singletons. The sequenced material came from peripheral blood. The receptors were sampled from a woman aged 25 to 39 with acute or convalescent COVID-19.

The CDR3, as DNA: TGTGCCAGCAGTTTCTGGGGGTCTAGCGGGAGTTACGAGCAGTACTTC. Protein product: CASSFWGSSGSYEQYF. This rearrangement joins TRBV27 to TRBJ2-7; TRBD2 aligns across 10 bases. The CDR3 covers 16 residues. The V gene's germline CDR1 is MNHEY and CDR2 SMNVEV (reference sequence). V trimming: 3 bases; J trimming: 4 bases; junction bases outside the gene matches: 9.

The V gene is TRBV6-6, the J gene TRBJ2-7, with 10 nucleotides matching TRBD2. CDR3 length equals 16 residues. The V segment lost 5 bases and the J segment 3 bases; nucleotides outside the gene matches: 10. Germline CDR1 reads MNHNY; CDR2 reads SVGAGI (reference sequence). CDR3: CASSIGLAELIYEQYF. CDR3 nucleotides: TGTGCCAGCAGTATCGGACTAGCGGAATTAATCTACGAGCAGTACTTC.

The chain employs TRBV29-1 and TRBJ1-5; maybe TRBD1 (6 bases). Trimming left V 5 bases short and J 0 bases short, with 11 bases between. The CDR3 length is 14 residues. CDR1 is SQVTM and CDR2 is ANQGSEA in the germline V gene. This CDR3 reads CSVWAGDSNQPQHF. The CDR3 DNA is TGCAGCGTTTGGGCAGGGGATAGCAATCAGCCCCAGCATTTT.

CDR3 nucleotide sequence: TGTGCCAGCAGCCAAGAAGGACAGGGAATAGCCAAAAACATTCAGTACTTC. It codes for CASSQEGQGIAKNIQYF. The chain links TRBV16 to TRBJ2-4, with 8 bases identical to TRBD1. V lost 2 bases and J lost 0; bases outside the gene matches: 6. The CDR3 loop spans 17 amino acids. Germline loops: CDR1 KGHSY, CDR2 FQNENV. The entire variable domain, with the rest obtained from reference TRBV16 and TRBJ2-4, is as follows: GEEVAQTPKHLVRGEGQKAKLYCAPIKGHSYVFWYQQVLKNEFKFLISFQNENVFDETGMPKERFSAKCLPNSPCSLEIQATKLEDSAVYFCASSQEGQGIAKNIQYFGAGTRLSVL.

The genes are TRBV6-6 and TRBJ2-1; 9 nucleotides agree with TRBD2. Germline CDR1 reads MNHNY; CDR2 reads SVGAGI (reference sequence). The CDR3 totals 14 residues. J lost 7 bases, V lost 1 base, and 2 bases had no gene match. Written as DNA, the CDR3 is TGTGCCAGCAGTTACTTAGCGGGAGTTAATGAGCAGTTCTTC. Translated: CASSYLAGVNEQFF.

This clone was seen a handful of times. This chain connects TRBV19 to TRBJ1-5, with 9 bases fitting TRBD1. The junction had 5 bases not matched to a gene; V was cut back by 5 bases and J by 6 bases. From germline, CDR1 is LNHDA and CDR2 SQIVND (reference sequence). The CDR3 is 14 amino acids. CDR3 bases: TGTGCCAGTAGTGTAACAGGGGGCAGTCAGCCCCAGCATTTT. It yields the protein CASSVTGGSQPQHF.

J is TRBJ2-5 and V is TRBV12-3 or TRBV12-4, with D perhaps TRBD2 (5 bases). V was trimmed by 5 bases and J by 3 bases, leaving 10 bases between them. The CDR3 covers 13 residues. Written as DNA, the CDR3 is TGTGCCAGCAGTCGGACGGGGAAAGAGACCCAGTACTTC. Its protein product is CASSRTGKETQYF.

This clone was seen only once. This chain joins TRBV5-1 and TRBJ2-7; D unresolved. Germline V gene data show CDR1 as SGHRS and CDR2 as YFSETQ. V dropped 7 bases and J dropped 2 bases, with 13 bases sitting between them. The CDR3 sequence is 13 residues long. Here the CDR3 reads CASSGQVTYEQYF. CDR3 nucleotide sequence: TGCGCCAGCTCTGGGCAGGTAACCTACGAGCAGTACTTC.

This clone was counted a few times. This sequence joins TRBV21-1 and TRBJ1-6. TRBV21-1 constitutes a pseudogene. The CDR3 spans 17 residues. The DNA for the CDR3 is TGTGCCAGCAGCAAAGGGGAGGGATCCTCCTATAATTCACCCCTCCACTTT. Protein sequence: CASSKGEGSSYNSPLHF.

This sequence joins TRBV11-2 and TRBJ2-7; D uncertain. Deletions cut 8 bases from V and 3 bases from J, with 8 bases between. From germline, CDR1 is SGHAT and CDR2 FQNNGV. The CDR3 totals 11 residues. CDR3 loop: CASGAGYEQYF. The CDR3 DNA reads TGTGCCAGCGGAGCCGGCTACGAGCAGTACTTC.

The CDR3 loop reads CATSDPAGDSYNEQFF. The CDR3 nucleotides are TGTGCCACCAGTGATCCAGCGGGGGACTCCTACAATGAGCAGTTCTTC. The J gene is TRBJ2-1, the V gene TRBV24-1; 8 nucleotides match TRBD2. With V trimmed by 3 bases and J by 0 bases, 3 bases remained unmatched. The CDR3 runs 16 residues. The germline CDR1 and CDR2 sequences are KGHDR and SFDVKD.

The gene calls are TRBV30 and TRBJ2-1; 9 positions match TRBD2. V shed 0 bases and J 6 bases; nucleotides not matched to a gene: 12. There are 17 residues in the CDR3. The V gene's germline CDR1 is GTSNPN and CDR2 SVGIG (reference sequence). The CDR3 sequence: CAWSVPFSGREFNEQFF. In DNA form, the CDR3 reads TGTGCCTGGAGTGTACCCTTTAGCGGGAGAGAATTCAATGAGCAGTTCTTC. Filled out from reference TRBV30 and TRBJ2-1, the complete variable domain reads SQTIHQWPATLVQPVGSPLSLECTVEGTSNPNLYWYRQAAGRGLQLLFYSVGIGQISSEVPQNLSASRPQDRQFILSSKKLLLSDSGFYLCAWSVPFSGREFNEQFFGPGTRLTVL.

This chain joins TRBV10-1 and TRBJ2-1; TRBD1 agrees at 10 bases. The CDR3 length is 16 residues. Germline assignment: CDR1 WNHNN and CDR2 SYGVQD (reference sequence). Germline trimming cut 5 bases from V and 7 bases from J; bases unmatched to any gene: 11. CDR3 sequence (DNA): TGCGCCAGCAGTAAAAACCGGGACAGGGGTGCTAATGAGCAGTTCTTC. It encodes CASSKNRDRGANEQFF.